This is a list of T cell receptor beta chains from one sample in a study of technical replicates of blood from four donors. The repertoire was sequenced with immunoSEQ multiplex PCR; TCRdb's copy has only in-frame clones and lacks some. The sample yields 11,000 to 15,000 clones, 85% seen once. The sequenced sample was PBMCs. Source of these receptors: a human donor in good health. The CDR3 runs from the conserved cysteine through the conserved F or W. Each record gives: D gene, J gene, clone size, V gene, CDR3 DNA, CDR3 protein. A D gene is named only where the DNA matches it firmly. Clone size appears in some rows only: once, few, many, or a class for an expanded clone.

d_call: TRBD2
j_call: TRBJ2-7
clone_size: NA
v_call: TRBV19
cdr3_nt: TGTGCCAGCAAAACTACTAGCGGGAGCTCCTACGAGCAGTACTTC
cdr3_aa: CASKTTSGSSYEQYF

d_call: NA
j_call: TRBJ2-7
clone_size: NA
v_call: TRBV27
cdr3_nt: TGTGCCAGCAGTTTAGGTTCCACTCTCTACTACGAGCAGTACTTC
cdr3_aa: CASSLGSTLYYEQYF

d_call: TRBD1
j_call: TRBJ2-1
clone_size: NA
v_call: TRBV11-3
cdr3_nt: TGTGCCAGCAGCTTGCGCGGGACAGGGGCAAATGAGCAGTTCTTC
cdr3_aa: CASSLRGTGANEQFF

d_call: NA
j_call: TRBJ2-7
clone_size: once
v_call: TRBV28
cdr3_nt: TGTGCCAGCACCCCGGCTGGGAGAGTCTACGAGCAGTACTTC
cdr3_aa: CASTPAGRVYEQYF

d_call: TRBD1
j_call: TRBJ2-7
clone_size: once
v_call: TRBV5-5
cdr3_nt: TGTGCCAGCAGCTTGGCGGTGACAGGGCGCGAGCAGTACTTC
cdr3_aa: CASSLAVTGREQYF

d_call: TRBD1
j_call: TRBJ2-4
clone_size: few
v_call: TRBV5-1
cdr3_nt: TGCGCCAGCAGCGCCAGGACAGGGGGCGAGGACATTCAGTACTTC
cdr3_aa: CASSARTGGEDIQYF

d_call: TRBD2
j_call: TRBJ2-1
clone_size: NA
v_call: TRBV7-3
cdr3_nt: TGTGCCAGCAGCTTAACTAGCGGGGTGCTCAATGAGCAGTTCTTC
cdr3_aa: CASSLTSGVLNEQFF

d_call: TRBD2
j_call: TRBJ2-1
clone_size: NA
v_call: TRBV18
cdr3_nt: TGTGCCAGCTCACCACCGGGACTAGCGGGAGGAGTGGAGCAGTTCTTC
cdr3_aa: CASSPPGLAGGVEQFF

d_call: NA
j_call: TRBJ1-1
clone_size: NA
v_call: TRBV6-5
cdr3_nt: TGTGCCAGCAGTTTGGGACAAGGGACCCCCGGCACTGAAGCTTTCTTT
cdr3_aa: CASSLGQGTPGTEAFF

d_call: NA
j_call: TRBJ1-3
clone_size: NA
v_call: TRBV28
cdr3_nt: TGTGCCAGCAGTTCAGGGCGGTGGGGAAACACCATATATTTT
cdr3_aa: CASSSGRWGNTIYF

d_call: NA
j_call: TRBJ2-7
clone_size: NA
v_call: TRBV7-9
cdr3_nt: TGTGCCAGCAGCGGGAGTGCGAGTTGGGAGCAGTACTTC
cdr3_aa: CASSGSASWEQYF

d_call: NA
j_call: TRBJ2-7
clone_size: once
v_call: TRBV7-8
cdr3_nt: TGTGCCAGCAGCTTCGGGGGGCCCTCCTACGAGCAGTACTTC
cdr3_aa: CASSFGGPSYEQYF

d_call: NA
j_call: TRBJ1-4
clone_size: NA
v_call: TRBV5-4
cdr3_nt: TGTGCCAGCAGCTTTGGGGGCGTCAGTAATGAAAAACTGTTTTTT
cdr3_aa: CASSFGGVSNEKLFF

d_call: TRBD2
j_call: TRBJ2-7
clone_size: NA
v_call: TRBV6-1
cdr3_nt: TGTGCCAGCAGTGAAGCGGGACTAGCGGGACTGTACGAGCAGTACTTC
cdr3_aa: CASSEAGLAGLYEQYF

d_call: TRBD2
j_call: TRBJ2-7
clone_size: NA
v_call: TRBV10-2
cdr3_nt: TGCGCCAGCAGTAAACAACCGGGACTATCGGCCGAGCAGTACTTC
cdr3_aa: CASSKQPGLSAEQYF

d_call: TRBD2
j_call: TRBJ2-3
clone_size: NA
v_call: TRBV9
cdr3_nt: TGTGCCAGCAGCGTAGCGAGTAGCGGGAAGCGGGCAGATACGCAGTATTTT
cdr3_aa: CASSVASSGKRADTQYF

d_call: NA
j_call: TRBJ1-1
clone_size: few
v_call: TRBV28
cdr3_nt: TGTGCCAGCAGGGCGGGGGCCGGGACTGAAGCTTTCTTT
cdr3_aa: CASRAGAGTEAFF

d_call: NA
j_call: TRBJ2-7
clone_size: few
v_call: TRBV21-1
cdr3_nt: TGTGCCAGCAGCCCACCCGGGGAGACAGGGGGCGAGCAGTACTTC
cdr3_aa: CASSPPGETGGEQYF

d_call: NA
j_call: TRBJ2-5
clone_size: NA
v_call: TRBV6-6
cdr3_nt: TGTGCCAGCAACGCCCCCGGGAGACAAGAGACCCAGTACTTC
cdr3_aa: CASNAPGRQETQYF

d_call: TRBD1
j_call: TRBJ2-7
clone_size: NA
v_call: TRBV2
cdr3_nt: TGTGCCAGCAGTGAAGCGCTTTCGTACAGGGGAGTCGACTACGAGCAGTACTTC
cdr3_aa: CASSEALSYRGVDYEQYF

d_call: TRBD1
j_call: TRBJ2-7
clone_size: few
v_call: TRBV19
cdr3_nt: TGTGCCAGTAGTCGGGACAGTAATTACGAGCAGTACTTC
cdr3_aa: CASSRDSNYEQYF

d_call: TRBD1
j_call: TRBJ2-1
clone_size: once
v_call: TRBV18
cdr3_nt: TGTGCCAGCTCAGTACAGACAGGGGACTCCTACAATGAGCAGTTCTTC
cdr3_aa: CASSVQTGDSYNEQFF

d_call: NA
j_call: TRBJ2-7
clone_size: once
v_call: TRBV30
cdr3_nt: TGTGCCTGGAAGACAGGCTCGTACGAGCAGTACTTC
cdr3_aa: CAWKTGSYEQYF

d_call: TRBD1
j_call: TRBJ2-7
clone_size: NA
v_call: TRBV6-5
cdr3_nt: TGTGCCAGCAGCGACGCAGGGGGCTACGAGCAGTACTTC
cdr3_aa: CASSDAGGYEQYF

d_call: NA
j_call: TRBJ2-7
clone_size: NA
v_call: TRBV5-6
cdr3_nt: TGTGCCAGCAGCTTCTGGGGCAGGGAAACCTACGAGCAGTACTTC
cdr3_aa: CASSFWGRETYEQYF

d_call: TRBD1
j_call: TRBJ2-3
clone_size: NA
v_call: TRBV6-1
cdr3_nt: TGTGCCAGCAAGGACAGGGGAGAAGCAGATACGCAGTATTTT
cdr3_aa: CASKDRGEADTQYF

d_call: NA
j_call: TRBJ2-7
clone_size: NA
v_call: TRBV28
cdr3_nt: TGTGCCAGCAGTTTCGTGGACAGGGAGGGCGAGCAGTACTTC
cdr3_aa: CASSFVDREGEQYF

d_call: TRBD1
j_call: TRBJ1-1
clone_size: NA
v_call: TRBV19
cdr3_nt: TGTGCCAGTAGTATATCGATACAGGGGGGCACTGAAGCTTTCTTT
cdr3_aa: CASSISIQGGTEAFF

d_call: TRBD1
j_call: TRBJ2-1
clone_size: NA
v_call: TRBV27
cdr3_nt: TGTGCCAGCAGTTTTGGGACAGGGGGAAATGGAGTACCGTACAATGAGCAGTTCTTC
cdr3_aa: CASSFGTGGNGVPYNEQFF

d_call: NA
j_call: TRBJ1-1
clone_size: NA
v_call: TRBV11-2
cdr3_nt: TGTGCCAGCAGCTTTCAGGTCGGCACTGAAGCTTTCTTT
cdr3_aa: CASSFQVGTEAFF

d_call: TRBD2
j_call: TRBJ2-5
clone_size: NA
v_call: TRBV6-5
cdr3_nt: TGTGCCAGCAGTTTATTCCGGGGGGTAGAAGAGACCCAGTACTTC
cdr3_aa: CASSLFRGVEETQYF

d_call: TRBD2
j_call: TRBJ2-3
clone_size: NA
v_call: TRBV13
cdr3_nt: TGTGCCAGCAGTCTAGGACTAGCGGTAGGCACAGATACGCAGTATTTT
cdr3_aa: CASSLGLAVGTDTQYF

d_call: NA
j_call: TRBJ2-7
clone_size: few
v_call: TRBV4-1
cdr3_nt: TGCGCCAGCAGCCAAGATCAGGGAAACGAGCAGTACTTC
cdr3_aa: CASSQDQGNEQYF

d_call: TRBD1
j_call: TRBJ2-5
clone_size: NA
v_call: TRBV28
cdr3_nt: TGTGCCAGCAGTACGACAGGGGGAGGCCAAGAGACCCAGTACTTC
cdr3_aa: CASSTTGGGQETQYF

d_call: TRBD1
j_call: TRBJ2-2
clone_size: NA
v_call: TRBV7-9
cdr3_nt: TGTGCCAGCAACCCAGGGGGCGGCGGGGAGCTGTTTTTT
cdr3_aa: CASNPGGGGELFF

d_call: NA
j_call: TRBJ1-1
clone_size: NA
v_call: TRBV6-1
cdr3_nt: TGTGCCAGCATCCTAACAGGGAACACTGAAGCTTTCTTT
cdr3_aa: CASILTGNTEAFF

d_call: NA
j_call: TRBJ2-5
clone_size: NA
v_call: TRBV18
cdr3_nt: TGTGCCAGCTCACCCCCGAAGGGGGAGACCCAGTACTTC
cdr3_aa: CASSPPKGETQYF

d_call: TRBD1
j_call: TRBJ2-7
clone_size: NA
v_call: TRBV27
cdr3_nt: TGTGCCAGCAGTCTATCCGCGGGGACAGGGGGCTACGAGCAGTACTTC
cdr3_aa: CASSLSAGTGGYEQYF

d_call: TRBD2
j_call: TRBJ2-1
clone_size: NA
v_call: TRBV7-7
cdr3_nt: TGTGCCAGCAGCTCGGGACTAGCGGTATACAATGAGCAGTTCTTC
cdr3_aa: CASSSGLAVYNEQFF

d_call: TRBD1
j_call: TRBJ1-1
clone_size: NA
v_call: TRBV7-9
cdr3_nt: TGTGCCAGCAGCTCCGGGACAGGGAACACTGAAGCTTTCTTT
cdr3_aa: CASSSGTGNTEAFF

d_call: TRBD2
j_call: TRBJ2-1
clone_size: NA
v_call: TRBV6-6
cdr3_nt: TGTGCCAGCAGATACGGACTAGCGGACTACAATGAGCAGTTCTTC
cdr3_aa: CASRYGLADYNEQFF

d_call: TRBD1
j_call: TRBJ1-1
clone_size: NA
v_call: TRBV6-4
cdr3_nt: TGTGCCAGCAGTGTAACAGGGGGGTCGGGCACTGAAGCTTTCTTT
cdr3_aa: CASSVTGGSGTEAFF

d_call: TRBD1
j_call: TRBJ2-5
clone_size: NA
v_call: TRBV7-6
cdr3_nt: TGTGCCAGCAGCTCTACAGGGGGCGTCACCACTGGGAACTTC
cdr3_aa: CASSSTGGVTTGNF

d_call: TRBD2
j_call: TRBJ2-1
clone_size: NA
v_call: TRBV11-3
cdr3_nt: TGTGCCAGCAGCTTAGACCCGGGACTAGCACTGAATGAGCAGTTCTTC
cdr3_aa: CASSLDPGLALNEQFF

d_call: TRBD2
j_call: TRBJ2-1
clone_size: NA
v_call: TRBV28
cdr3_nt: TGTGCCAGCAGTTCCCCTCGGGCCGTAAGGCCGGGACTACCGGGGAACAACAATGAGCAGTTCTTC
cdr3_aa: CASSSPRAVRPGLPGNNNEQFF

d_call: TRBD2
j_call: TRBJ2-2
clone_size: NA
v_call: TRBV19
cdr3_nt: TGTGCCAGTAGCTATTCTAGCGGGATAAACACCGGGGAGCTGTTTTTT
cdr3_aa: CASSYSSGINTGELFF

d_call: NA
j_call: TRBJ1-1
clone_size: NA
v_call: TRBV19
cdr3_nt: TGTGCCAGTAGTTTCAACTCAGGGCCCACTGAAGCTTTCTTT
cdr3_aa: CASSFNSGPTEAFF

d_call: TRBD1
j_call: TRBJ2-4
clone_size: NA
v_call: TRBV18
cdr3_nt: TGTGCCAGCTCACGGACCACCGGGACAGAATTAGCCAAAAACATTCAGTACTTC
cdr3_aa: CASSRTTGTELAKNIQYF

d_call: TRBD2
j_call: TRBJ2-7
clone_size: NA
v_call: TRBV30
cdr3_nt: TGTGCCTGGAGTGTACTTAGCGGGTTCTCCTACGAGCAGTACTTC
cdr3_aa: CAWSVLSGFSYEQYF

d_call: TRBD2
j_call: TRBJ2-7
clone_size: NA
v_call: TRBV7-2
cdr3_nt: TGTGCCAGCAGCTCCCGACTAGCGGGAGACTACGAGCAGTACTTC
cdr3_aa: CASSSRLAGDYEQYF

d_call: NA
j_call: TRBJ1-1
clone_size: NA
v_call: TRBV27
cdr3_nt: TGTGCCAGCAGTTTATTAGGGGTGGGGAACACTGAAGCTTTCTTT
cdr3_aa: CASSLLGVGNTEAFF

d_call: TRBD1
j_call: TRBJ2-5
clone_size: NA
v_call: TRBV6-1
cdr3_nt: TGTGCCAGCAGTGAAACAGGGGGCGCGTCGGATGAGACCCAGTACTTC
cdr3_aa: CASSETGGASDETQYF